The rows below give T cell receptor beta chains drawn from one sample of a study of PD-L1 blockade in urothelial cancer. Data came from immunoSEQ multiplex PCR; TCRdb stores just in-frame clones and leaves some out. In the table there are about 45,000 clones, almost 85% of which are singletons. Sequences were derived from PBMCs, sampled around atezolizumab (anti-PD-L1) treatment. The receptors were sampled from a man aged 55-75 years with urothelial cancer. Both conserved end residues are part of each CDR3. D genes are given only for firm matches. Not all rows give a size; the values are once, few, many and, for expanded clones, a class.

V gene: TRBV14; J gene: TRBJ2-3; D gene: -; CDR3 length: 15; clone size: -; CDR3 DNA: TGTGCCAGCAGCCAATGGGCGGGGCTCACAGATACGCAGTATTTT; CDR3 protein: CASSQWAGLTDTQYF
V gene: TRBV6-5; J gene: TRBJ2-3; D gene: -; CDR3 length: 14; clone size: -; CDR3 DNA: TGTGCCAGCAGTTACTCCCGGGATTCAGATACGCAGTATTTT; CDR3 protein: CASSYSRDSDTQYF
V gene: TRBV4-2; J gene: TRBJ2-7; D gene: -; CDR3 length: 11; clone size: -; CDR3 DNA: TGTGCCAGCAGCCAAGGGCACGAGCAGTACTTC; CDR3 protein: CASSQGHEQYF
V gene: TRBV28; J gene: TRBJ1-1; D gene: -; CDR3 length: 12; clone size: -; CDR3 DNA: TGTGCCAGTAGGTGGGCGAACACTGAAGCTTTCTTT; CDR3 protein: CASRWANTEAFF
V gene: TRBV10-3; J gene: TRBJ2-2; D gene: -; CDR3 length: 15; clone size: -; CDR3 DNA: TGTGCCATCAGTGAGAGGACAGCGAACACCGGGGAGCTGTTTTTT; CDR3 protein: CAISERTANTGELFF
V gene: TRBV30; J gene: TRBJ2-1; D gene: -; CDR3 length: 12; clone size: -; CDR3 DNA: TGTGCCTGGAGTTGGGGGGTTAATGAGCAGTTCTTC; CDR3 protein: CAWSWGVNEQFF
V gene: TRBV28; J gene: TRBJ2-1; D gene: -; CDR3 length: 11; clone size: few; CDR3 DNA: TGTGCCAGCGGGAGGTACAATGAGCAGTTCTTC; CDR3 protein: CASGRYNEQFF
V gene: TRBV18; J gene: TRBJ1-1; D gene: -; CDR3 length: 16; clone size: -; CDR3 DNA: TGTGCCAGCTACCCGCAGGGAATCAACATGAACACTGAAGCTTTCTTT; CDR3 protein: CASYPQGINMNTEAFF
V gene: TRBV28; J gene: TRBJ1-2; D gene: -; CDR3 length: 14; clone size: -; CDR3 DNA: TGTGCCAGCAGTTTAAATGGCAGGAATTATGGCTACACCTTC; CDR3 protein: CASSLNGRNYGYTF
V gene: TRBV19; J gene: TRBJ1-1; D gene: TRBD1; CDR3 length: 15; clone size: once; CDR3 DNA: TGTGCCAGTAGTACAAGGACAGGGTCTGGGTCTGAAGCTTTCTTT; CDR3 protein: CASSTRTGSGSEAFF
V gene: TRBV6-4; J gene: TRBJ1-1; D gene: -; CDR3 length: 14; clone size: -; CDR3 DNA: TGTGCCAGCAAAAGCGGGATCCTTGACACTGAAGCTTTCTTT; CDR3 protein: CASKSGILDTEAFF
V gene: TRBV5-5; J gene: TRBJ2-7; D gene: -; CDR3 length: 15; clone size: -; CDR3 DNA: TGTGCCAGCAGCTTTCCTTTAGCGGTAACCTACGAGCAGTACTTC; CDR3 protein: CASSFPLAVTYEQYF
V gene: TRBV7-9; J gene: TRBJ2-5; D gene: -; CDR3 length: 15; clone size: -; CDR3 DNA: TGTGCCAGCAACCCCTTTAGGGGGGGACAAGAGACCCAGTACTTC; CDR3 protein: CASNPFRGGQETQYF
V gene: TRBV9; J gene: TRBJ2-3; D gene: -; CDR3 length: 13; clone size: -; CDR3 DNA: TGTGCCAGCAGCGAGGACAGAACAGATACGCAGTATTTT; CDR3 protein: CASSEDRTDTQYF
V gene: TRBV7-2; J gene: TRBJ2-7; D gene: -; CDR3 length: 13; clone size: -; CDR3 DNA: TGTGCCAGCAGCTTAAAGGGGTCACACGAGCAGTACTTC; CDR3 protein: CASSLKGSHEQYF
V gene: TRBV5-4; J gene: TRBJ2-6; D gene: TRBD1; CDR3 length: 16; clone size: -; CDR3 DNA: TGTGCCAGCAGGCCTACAGGGGGCGCTGGGGCCAACGTCCTGACTTTC; CDR3 protein: CASRPTGGAGANVLTF
V gene: TRBV19; J gene: TRBJ2-7; D gene: TRBD2; CDR3 length: 15; clone size: -; CDR3 DNA: TGTGCCAGTAGTCCCCAGGCTAGCGGGAGCAACGAGCAGTACTTC; CDR3 protein: CASSPQASGSNEQYF
V gene: TRBV7-9; J gene: TRBJ1-2; D gene: -; CDR3 length: 12; clone size: once; CDR3 DNA: TGTGCCAGCAGCTTAGAATGGCAGAGCTACACCTTC; CDR3 protein: CASSLEWQSYTF